This T cell receptor (beta chain) was profiled in a study of T cell clones after liver transplantation. As for the study in general: Immunosuppression withdrawal was tried within 2 years after liver transplantation in this trial. Subjects received no induction therapy and standard immunosuppression until randomization at 12-24 months post-transplant.

Germline V gene lookup returns CDR1 LNHDA and CDR2 SQIVND (reference sequence). The CDR3 covers 13 residues. Trimming removed 8 bases from V and 4 bases from J, with 12 bases in between. Method: immunoSEQ multiplex PCR; TCRdb's copy keeps in-frame clones and lacks some. The sample includes about 75,000 clones, approximately 81% of them seen just once. The V gene is TRBV19, the J gene TRBJ1-5; no clear D gene. The receptor's source is a human patient who received a liver transplant. Some T cells may be transferred from the graft donor. This sample comprised CD4+ T cells from blood, obtained 48 months after liver transplant. CDR3 protein: CASSTAGNQPQHF. CDR3 coding DNA: TGTGCCAGTTCCACAGCCGGGAATCAGCCCCAGCATTTT. The variable domain in full, completed from reference TRBV19 and TRBJ1-5, reads DGGITQSPKYLFRKEGQNVTLSCEQNLNHDAMYWYRQDPGQGLRLIYYSQIVNDFQKGDIAEGYSVSREKKESFPLTVTSAQKNPTAFYLCASSTAGNQPQHFGDGTRLSIL.